This TCR beta chain derives from a study of blood T cell repertoires in COVID-19 (dated by TCRdb to the early 2020s). About the investigation overall: The collaborator samples originated in the United States, Italy and Spain and spanned the acute and convalescent phases of COVID-19. The prospective study material was composed of cDNA or gDNA derived from T cells, B-cell-depleted T cells, or PBMCs. The dataset comprised deeply sampled blood TCRbeta repertoires from subjects exposed to, actively infected with, or recovered from COVID-19. The repertoires were released in a freely available public database intended as a resource for research on the immune response to SARS-CoV-2. Samples were obtained from the ongoing ImmuneRACE study (first 160 participants) and from about 1,300 subjects provided by 6 global collaborators. A de-identified subject ID, COVID-19 status, age in years and sex were almost always included in the sample metadata. HLA class I and class II types, where available, came from metadata supplied by the sample provider rather than from assay-based typing.

Germline trimming: 5 bases from V, 0 bases from J; junction bases outside gene matches: 2. CDR1 SGHRS and CDR2 YFSETQ were looked up in the germline V gene. The CDR3, from cysteine to phenylalanine, totals 14 residues. CDR3 DNA is the only sequence kept; it has 42 bases, read in frame from the first base. What the research found in general, with its limitations: How much clinical and demographic metadata was included differed by source and by participant, and the metadata was provided uncurated.

Each collaborating institution followed its own protocols to collect whole blood in K2EDTA tubes. For TCRbeta analysis, collaborator samples were shipped as frozen whole blood, as isolated PBMCs, or as DNA extracted from either sample type. TCRbeta CDR3 regions were amplified from genomic DNA by means of the immunoSEQ Assay, a bias-controlled multiplex PCR. On the authors' methods: Within the assay, amplification of reference gene primers was used to estimate how many nucleated cells each sample contained. To quantify the absolute abundance of each unique TCRbeta CDR3 rearrangement, sequence reads were collapsed and filtered. For each sample, productive Simpson clonality was calculated by taking the square root of Simpson's diversity index across productive rearrangements. In its TCRdb copy, this immuneACCESS table keeps in-frame sequences only and misses some clones. Where compared with another copy, unresolved V genes explain less than half of these, and the others have no known cause. V, J and clone size reflect that table, while D and trimming were determined from the DNA. Counted in this sample were 68,000 or so clones; nearly 90% of them appeared once. The ten biggest clones cover roughly 8% of the sample.

As concerns this clone: The antigen it recognizes is unknown. Per-base quality was not reported, and no clone a single base away is much larger than it.

The chain is made from TRBV5-1 and TRBJ2-7; TRBD1 aligns with 10 central bases. The clonotype originates from a man aged 50 or older with active COVID-19. Specimen: peripheral blood. In nucleotide form, the sequence is TGCGCCAGCAGGGGACAGGGGTTCTCCTACGAGCAGTACTTC. Translated, this is CASRGQGFSYEQYF. Supplemented by the reference TRBV5-1 and TRBJ2-7 proteins around the CDR3, the complete variable domain is KAGVTQTPRYLIKTRGQQVTLSCSPISGHRSVSWYQQTPGQGLQFLFEYFSETQRNKGNFPGRFSGRQFSNSRSEMNVSTLELGDSALYLCASRGQGFSYEQYFGPGTRLTVT.